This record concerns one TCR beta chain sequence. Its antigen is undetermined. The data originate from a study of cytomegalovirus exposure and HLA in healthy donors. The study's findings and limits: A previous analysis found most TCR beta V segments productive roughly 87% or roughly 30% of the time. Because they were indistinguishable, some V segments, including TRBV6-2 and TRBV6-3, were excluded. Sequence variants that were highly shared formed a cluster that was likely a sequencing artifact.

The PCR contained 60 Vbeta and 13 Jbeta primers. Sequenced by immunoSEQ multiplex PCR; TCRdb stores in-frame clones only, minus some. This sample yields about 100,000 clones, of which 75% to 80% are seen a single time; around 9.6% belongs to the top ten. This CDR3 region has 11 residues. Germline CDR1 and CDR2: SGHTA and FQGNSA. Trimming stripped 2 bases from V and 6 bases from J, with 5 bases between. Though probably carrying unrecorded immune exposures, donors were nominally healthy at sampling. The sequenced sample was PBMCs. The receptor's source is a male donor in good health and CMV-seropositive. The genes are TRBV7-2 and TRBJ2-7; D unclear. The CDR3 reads CASSLTSEQYF. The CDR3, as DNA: TGTGCCAGCAGCTTAACTTCCGAGCAGTACTTC.